These 9 T cell receptor beta chains were sequenced from one sample in a study of somatic mutations in cytotoxic T cells in rheumatoid arthritis. Here immunoSEQ multiplex PCR was the method, and the copy in TCRdb shows in-frame clones only, minus some. Of roughly 16,000 clones in the sample, 80% were seen once. Sequences were obtained from CD8+ T cells sorted from blood. The source of these receptors is an adult with rheumatoid arthritis.

The chain is built from TRBV13 and TRBJ2-1, with D tentatively TRBD2 (7 bases). Trimming removed 4 bases from V and 4 bases from J, with 20 bases in between. The germline gives CDR1 PRHDT, CDR2 FYEKMQ (reference sequence). CDR3 length: 17 amino acids. The chain's CDR3 is CASSSSASGDIYNEQFF. Written as DNA, the CDR3 is TGTGCCAGCAGCTCAAGTGCGAGCGGGGACATTTACAATGAGCAGTTCTTC.

The genes are TRBV30 and TRBJ1-2; 9 nucleotides match TRBD1. The V gene's germline CDR1 is GTSNPN and CDR2 SVGIG (reference sequence). The CDR3 extends over 17 amino acids. The ends lost 0 bases at V and 4 bases at J; junction bases unmatched: 12. The DNA of the CDR3 is TGTGCCTGGAGTGTCAGGGAACAGGGGGCTCGGGGCTATGGCTACACCTTC. This encodes CAWSVREQGARGYGYTF.

V usage is TRBV11-2 and J usage is TRBJ2-3; 9 bases align to TRBD2. The CDR3 contains 15 residues. Germline V gives CDR1 SGHAT, CDR2 FQNNGV. V shed 6 bases, J shed 0 bases, and the junction held 4 bases outside the gene matches. The DNA for the CDR3 is TGTGCCAGCAGTCGCGGGGGGGCGAGCACAGATACGCAGTATTTT. Translated, it gives CASSRGGASTDTQYF. Filled out from reference TRBV11-2 and TRBJ2-3, the complete variable domain reads EAGVAQSPRYKIIEKRQSVAFWCNPISGHATLYWYQQILGQGPKLLIQFQNNGVVDDSQLPKDRFSAERLKGVDSTLKIQPAKLEDSAVYLCASSRGGASTDTQYFGPGTRLTVL.

The V and J genes are TRBV6-1 and TRBJ2-1; TRBD1 agrees at 9 bases. Germline loops: CDR1 MNHNS, CDR2 SASEGT. After removal of 8 bases from V and 6 bases from J, the junction contained 8 bases not matched to a gene. This CDR3 has 14 amino acids. CDR3 loop: CASGQGWEANEQFF. The DNA for the CDR3 is TGTGCCAGCGGACAGGGGTGGGAGGCCAATGAGCAGTTCTTC.

The chain employs TRBV19 and TRBJ2-3; 7 bases align to TRBD2. Losses at the gene ends were 3 bases for V and 6 bases for J; bases not matched to a gene: 12. The germline gives CDR1 LNHDA, CDR2 SQIVND (reference sequence). This CDR3 contains 16 residues. CDR3 amino acids: CASSMTRDYIWDTQYF. The CDR3 DNA reads TGTGCCAGTAGTATGACCCGGGACTATATCTGGGATACGCAGTATTTT.

This chain connects TRBV23-1 to TRBJ1-2; D ambiguous. TRBV23-1 carries the ORF label, with uncertain function. V was cut by 5 bases and J by 4 bases, with 17 bases left in between. CDR3 length: 15 residues. The DNA for the CDR3 is TGCGCCAGCAGTACGGAACGCAGAAAGACCTATGGCTACACCTTC. The encoded protein is CASSTERRKTYGYTF.

The chain uses TRBV6-1 and TRBJ1-5, with D possibly matching TRBD1 (5 bases). The CDR3 consists of 14 residues. V was shortened by 5 bases and J by 2 bases, with 10 bases between the two germline ends. CDR1 is MNHNS and CDR2 is SASEGT in the germline V gene. This chain's CDR3 is CASSWGRGNQPQHF. The CDR3 DNA reads TGTGCCAGCAGTTGGGGCCGGGGCAATCAGCCCCAGCATTTT.

This clone was counted a few times. The V call is TRBV5-1, the J call TRBJ1-1; D might be TRBD1 (5 bases). The CDR3 has 13 amino acids. Trimming removed 5 bases at V and 3 bases at J, with 11 bases between. The V gene's germline CDR1 is SGHRS and CDR2 YFSETQ. The CDR3 reads CASRLGRYTEAFF. DNA for the CDR3: TGCGCCAGCAGACTGGGACGGTACACTGAAGCTTTCTTT.

The rearrangement uses TRBV15 and TRBJ2-3; D possibly corresponds to TRBD2 (7 bases). CDR3 length equals 20 residues. Germline V gene lookup returns CDR1 LNHNV and CDR2 YYDKDF (reference sequence). Deletions cut 0 bases from V and 1 base from J, with 23 bases between. The CDR3, as DNA: TGTGCCACCAGCAGAGATCGGGCGCTAGGGGGGGGAGGCGGCACAGATACGCAGTATTTT. This translates into CATSRDRALGGGGGTDTQYF.